Here is one T cell receptor (beta chain) with its context. Its antigen is unknown. This CDR3 comprises 16 residues. The germline gives CDR1 MNHEY, CDR2 SMNVEV (reference sequence). V was pared by 4 bases and J by 4 bases, with 8 bases of the junction left unmatched. This specimen comes from a study of shared clonotypes between healthy human individuals. Study context: The cohort had two women and three men, ages 18 to 49.

The study, taken as a whole, reports: What rarefaction showed was incomplete sorted-subset sequencing despite large depth.

Generated by immunoSEQ multiplex PCR, the TCRdb table keeps only in-frame clones and is missing some. Of about 2.1 million clones listed, about 93% were seen once; the top ten hold 1.5% to 2%. Naivety among CD8 cells was defined by CD45RO negativity and positive CCR7 selection, thereby excluding terminally differentiated effector memory CD45RA+ cells. The rearrangement links TRBV27 to TRBJ1-1, with 11 bases identical to TRBD1. The sequenced material came from naive CD8+ T cells from PBMCs. The sequence was obtained from a man younger than 35 in good health. Some clones in this sample may be carry-over from other donors' samples. The CDR3 coding sequence is TGTGCCAGCAGTTCCGGACAGGGGGCATGGGGCACTGAAGCTTTCTTT. Protein: CASSSGQGAWGTEAFF.